Following are 2 T cell receptor beta chains from one sample sequenced in a study of T-cell reconstitution after alpha-beta-depleted transplantation in children. Construction of the TCRbeta library involved unique molecular identifiers. TCRdb used MiXCR to reprocess the PCR reads, holding one entry per CDR3 protein. The sample includes some 400,000 distinct CDR3 sequences, around 21% of them seen just once. Sequenced material: PBMCs from the stem cell graft donor, taken from the stem cell graft. The receptors originated from a human donor who donated a stem cell graft to a child with acute myeloid leukemia.

This clonotype was recorded many times. V and J are TRBV27 and TRBJ2-7, with D possibly TRBD1 on 5 matching bases. The CDR3 totals 13 residues. V was cut by 0 bases and J by 5 bases, with 8 bases left in between. CDR1 and CDR2 (germline): MNHEY, SMNVEV (reference sequence). The CDR3 protein is CASSLSPGHEQYF. In DNA form, the CDR3 reads TGTGCCAGCAGTTTATCCCCAGGGCACGAGCAGTACTTC.

This clonotype was observed a handful of times. The chain recombines TRBV28 with TRBJ2-3, with TRBD1 matching over 8 bases. The V segment lost 4 bases and the J segment 10 bases; nucleotides outside the gene matches: 13. CDR3 size: 15 residues. CDR1 and CDR2 (germline): MDHEN, SYDVKM. The CDR3 sequence is CASSSTKTRDRSQYF. For the CDR3, the DNA is TGTGCCAGCAGTTCAACAAAAACCCGGGACAGGTCGCAGTATTTT.